This paragraph reports one T cell receptor beta chain. This record comes from a study of control samples from healthy donors and cancer patients. Profiling relied on immunoSEQ multiplex PCR, and the TCRdb table lists in-frame clones only, not all of them. The data hold around 120,000 clones, with about 91% observed a single time. This CDR3 is 15 amino acids long. Losses at the gene ends were 6 bases for V and 3 bases for J; bases not matched to a gene: 6. The germline V gene encodes CDR1 MNHEY and CDR2 SVGAGI. Sequenced input: blood. The chain carries TRBV6-5 and TRBJ2-2; 8 bases are a match to TRBD1. The receptor was derived from a man in his forties in good health. For the CDR3, the DNA is TGTGCCAGCAGAGCAAGACAGGGGCACACCGGGGAGCTGTTTTTT. Amino acids: CASRARQGHTGELFF.